The clone carrying this T cell receptor (beta chain) was picked up many times. The antigen is not known. Cells stained for CD3, CD4, CD8, CD45RA, CD27 and viability were sorted into four CD45RA/CD27 subsets. The sample originates from a study of naive and memory T cell subsets. Whole-study findings and limits: Especially in CD8 cells, naive repertoires contained a few larger clonotypes, possibly CD45RA-re-expressing memory cells.

Per germline, CDR1 SGHTA and CDR2 FQGNSA. Trimming took off 1 base at V and 0 bases at J, with 10 bases between the two ends. The CDR3 consists of 17 residues. An equimolar mix of two oligonucleotides served as the beta constant-region primer for TRBC1 and TRBC2. Ligated cDNA was amplified by four rounds of PCR with nested alpha and beta constant-region primers and SP2. The cDNA 3' end received a ligated single-stranded oligonucleotide carrying the SP2 primer and a 12-nucleotide UMI. TCRdb reprocessed the UMI-ligation and nested PCR reads with MiXCR, giving one entry per CDR3 protein. The sample lists roughly 83,000 distinct CDR3 sequences; approximately 10% were seen once.

Sequenced material: naive CD4+ T cells from blood. The clonotype comes from a human donor in good health. This chain links TRBV7-2 with TRBJ2-6; D ambiguous. This chain's CDR3 is CASSLVAGNSGANVLTF. In DNA form, the CDR3 reads TGTGCCAGCAGCTTAGTAGCCGGAAACTCTGGGGCCAACGTCCTGACTTTC.